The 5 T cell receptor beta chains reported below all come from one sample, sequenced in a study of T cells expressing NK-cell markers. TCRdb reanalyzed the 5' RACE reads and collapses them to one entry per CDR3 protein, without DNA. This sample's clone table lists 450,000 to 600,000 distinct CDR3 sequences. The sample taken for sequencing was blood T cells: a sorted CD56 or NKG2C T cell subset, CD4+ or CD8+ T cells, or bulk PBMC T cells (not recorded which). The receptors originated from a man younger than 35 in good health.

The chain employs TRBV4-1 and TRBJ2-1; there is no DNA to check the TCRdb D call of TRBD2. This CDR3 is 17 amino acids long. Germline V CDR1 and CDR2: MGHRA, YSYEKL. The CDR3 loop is CASSQDRREGPYNEQFF.

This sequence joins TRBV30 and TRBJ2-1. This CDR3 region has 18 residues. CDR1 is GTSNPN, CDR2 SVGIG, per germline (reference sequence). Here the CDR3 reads CAWSFSDVGPSSYNEQFF. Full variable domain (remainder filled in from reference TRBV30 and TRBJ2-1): SQTIHQWPATLVQPVGSPLSLECTVEGTSNPNLYWYRQAAGRGLQLLFYSVGIGQISSEVPQNLSASRPQDRQFILSSKKLLLSDSGFYLCAWSFSDVGPSSYNEQFFGPGTRLTVL.

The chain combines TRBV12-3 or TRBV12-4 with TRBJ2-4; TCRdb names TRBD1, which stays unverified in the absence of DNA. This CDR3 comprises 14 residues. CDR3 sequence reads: CASSLSGGGNIQYF.

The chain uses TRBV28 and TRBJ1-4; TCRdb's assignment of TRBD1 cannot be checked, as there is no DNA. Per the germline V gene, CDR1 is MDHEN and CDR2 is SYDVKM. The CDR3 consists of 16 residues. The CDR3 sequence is CASSFWTGTANEKLFF.

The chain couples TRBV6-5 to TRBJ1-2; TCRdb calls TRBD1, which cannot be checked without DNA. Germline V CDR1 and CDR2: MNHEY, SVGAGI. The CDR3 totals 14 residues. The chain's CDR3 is CASRSLQGTYGYTF.